These T cell receptor beta chains were read from a single sample in a study of early T cells in non-severe SARS-CoV-2 infection. TCRdb reprocessed the 5' RACE reads with MiXCR, giving one entry per CDR3 protein. Found here are approximately 76,000 distinct CDR3 sequences, about 12% of them singletons; the top ten hold about 2.7%. The sequencing input was whole blood. These receptors were collected from an adult who was a healthcare worker with PCR-confirmed SARS-CoV-2 infection or an uninfected control (not recorded which). CDR3s include the opening cysteine and the closing phenylalanine or tryptophan. The D gene is left open where the match is weak. Only some rows state a clone size, as once, few, many or a class for expanded clones.

J gene,D gene,clone size,V gene,CDR3 DNA,CDR3 protein
TRBJ2-2,TRBD2,many,TRBV4-2,TGTGCCAGCAGCCAAGGGGCCCCTAGCGGGAGGGCCACCGGGGAGCTGTTTTTT,CASSQGAPSGRATGELFF
TRBJ2-3,-,many,TRBV20-1,TGCAGTGCTAGAGATCCTAGTTTTGGCACAGATACGCAGTATTTT,CSARDPSFGTDTQYF
TRBJ1-1,-,few,TRBV12-3/TRBV12-4,TGTGCCAGCAGTTTCCAGGTAAAAGACAGTTACACTGAAGCTTTCTTT,CASSFQVKDSYTEAFF
TRBJ2-2,-,-,TRBV12-3/TRBV12-4,TGTGCCAGCAGTTCCCCCGGGGAGCTGTTTTTT,CASSSPGELFF
TRBJ2-7,-,many,TRBV12-3/TRBV12-4,TGTGCCAGCAGTTTAGGACTGGGGGACGGTGCCTACGAGCAGTACTTC,CASSLGLGDGAYEQYF
TRBJ2-3,-,few,TRBV14,TGTGCCAGCAGCCAAGAGCGTTCCCCAGATACGCAGTATTTT,CASSQERSPDTQYF
TRBJ2-5,TRBD1,few,TRBV24-1,TGTGCCACCAGTGAGCCGCGACCGGGACAGGGATACGAGACCCAGTACTTC,CATSEPRPGQGYETQYF
TRBJ2-5,TRBD1,-,TRBV29-1,TGCAGCGTCGCCGGGACAGTGAAGGGAGAGACCCAGTACTTC,CSVAGTVKGETQYF
TRBJ1-6,-,-,TRBV25-1,TGTGCCAGCAGTGAAGAGAAGGGCCACTATAATTCACCCCTCCACTTT,CASSEEKGHYNSPLHF
TRBJ1-1,TRBD1,few,TRBV12-3/TRBV12-4,TGTGCCTTGACAGGGGCGCGGATAGGCACTGAAGCTTTCTTT,CALTGARIGTEAFF
TRBJ1-2,-,few,TRBV10-3,TGTGCCATCAGTGAAGCGGGCGGTAACTATGGCTACACCTTC,CAISEAGGNYGYTF
TRBJ1-5,-,many,TRBV19,TGTGCCAGTGCGAAGTGGAATCCAAGCAATCAGCCCCAGCATTTT,CASAKWNPSNQPQHF
TRBJ2-7,TRBD2,-,TRBV10-2,TGCGCCAGCACGGGGCTTAGCGGGAGGGCCGCCTACGAGCAGTACTTC,CASTGLSGRAAYEQYF
TRBJ2-3,-,-,TRBV3-1,TGTGCCAGCAGCCAAGGGACTGGAGATACGCAGTATTTT,CASSQGTGDTQYF
TRBJ1-5,TRBD1,many,TRBV4-2,TGTGCCAGCAGCCACCCCCGGGGCAGGGGGCAGAGCAATCAGCCCCAGCATTTT,CASSHPRGRGQSNQPQHF
TRBJ1-2,-,many,TRBV6-5,TGTGCCAGCACTCTCAGCAGGGCTAGGGGCTATGGCTACACCTTC,CASTLSRARGYGYTF
TRBJ2-3,-,many,TRBV20-1,TGCAGTGCTCCCCCGGTCGGGGCCACAAGGGGGGCAGATACGCAGTATTTT,CSAPPVGATRGADTQYF
TRBJ2-3,-,few,TRBV20-1,TGCAGTGCTAGAATCGCGGGAATCGCAGATACGCAGTATTTT,CSARIAGIADTQYF
TRBJ1-3,-,many,TRBV20-1,TGCAGTGCTAGAGATCGTTGGCAGGGGCCTGGAAACACCATATATTTT,CSARDRWQGPGNTIYF
TRBJ2-2,-,many,TRBV3-1,TGTGCCAGCAGCTACCTCAGAGGGGACACCGGGGAGCTGTTTTTT,CASSYLRGDTGELFF
TRBJ2-7,-,-,TRBV11-1,TGTGCCAGCAGCTTAATGAGACAGTACTCCTACGAGCAGTACTTC,CASSLMRQYSYEQYF
TRBJ1-1,-,few,TRBV2,TGTGCCAGCAGTCCGCGGCGGGGGACGGGGGATGGCACTGAAGCTTTCTTT,CASSPRRGTGDGTEAFF
TRBJ2-7,-,-,TRBV5-6,TGTGCCAGCAGCTTCAGGGCGTCCAACTACGTGCAGTACTTC,CASSFRASNYVQYF
TRBJ2-3,TRBD1,many,TRBV2,TGTGCCAGCAGTGAACAGGGGGCGTCAACAGATACGCAGTATTTT,CASSEQGASTDTQYF
TRBJ2-7,-,-,TRBV12-3/TRBV12-4,TGTGCCAGCAGCAGGACCTTAAGGGAGCAGTACTTC,CASSRTLREQYF
TRBJ1-5,-,many,TRBV12-3/TRBV12-4,TGTGCCAGCAGCCCAGGAGAGATTCAGCCCCAGCATTTT,CASSPGEIQPQHF
TRBJ1-1,-,many,TRBV29-1,TGCAGCCATAGGGTGAACACTGAAGCTTTCTTT,CSHRVNTEAFF
TRBJ2-5,-,-,TRBV5-5,TGTGCCAGCAGCTTAACAGGGATCCGGGAGACCCAGTACTTC,CASSLTGIRETQYF